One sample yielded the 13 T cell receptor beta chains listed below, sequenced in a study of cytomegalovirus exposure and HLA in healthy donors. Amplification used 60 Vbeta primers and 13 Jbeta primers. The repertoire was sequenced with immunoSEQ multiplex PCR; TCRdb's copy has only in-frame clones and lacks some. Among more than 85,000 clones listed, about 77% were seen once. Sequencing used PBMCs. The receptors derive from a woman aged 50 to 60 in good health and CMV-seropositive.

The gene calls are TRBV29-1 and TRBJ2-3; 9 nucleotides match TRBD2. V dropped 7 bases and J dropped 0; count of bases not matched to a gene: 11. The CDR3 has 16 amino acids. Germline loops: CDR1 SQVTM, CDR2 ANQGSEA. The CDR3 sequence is CSAGGPSGASTDTQYF. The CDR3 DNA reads TGCAGCGCTGGGGGTCCTAGCGGGGCTAGCACAGATACGCAGTATTTT.

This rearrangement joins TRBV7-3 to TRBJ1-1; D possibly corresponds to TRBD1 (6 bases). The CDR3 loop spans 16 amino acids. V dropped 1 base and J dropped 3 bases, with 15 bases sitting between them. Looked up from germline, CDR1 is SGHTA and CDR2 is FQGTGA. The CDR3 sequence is CASSLRGGWRDTEAFF. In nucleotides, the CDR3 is TGTGCCAGCAGCTTAAGGGGGGGCTGGCGAGACACTGAAGCTTTCTTT.

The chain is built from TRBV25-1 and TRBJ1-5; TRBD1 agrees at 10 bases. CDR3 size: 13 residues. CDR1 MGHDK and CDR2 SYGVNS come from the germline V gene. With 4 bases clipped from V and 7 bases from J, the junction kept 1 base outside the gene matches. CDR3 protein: CASSGQGAQPQHF. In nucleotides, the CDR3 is TGTGCCAGCAGTGGACAGGGGGCCCAGCCCCAGCATTTT.

The CDR3 reads CASSQRFRDRGYEQYF. The CDR3 DNA reads TGCGCCAGCAGCCAACGGTTCCGGGACAGGGGCTACGAGCAGTACTTC. The J gene is TRBJ2-7, the V gene TRBV4-1; 10 bases line up with TRBD1. CDR1 and CDR2 from the germline V gene are MGHRA and YSYEKL. The CDR3 loop spans 16 amino acids. With 2 bases clipped from V and 3 bases from J, the junction kept 7 bases outside the gene matches.

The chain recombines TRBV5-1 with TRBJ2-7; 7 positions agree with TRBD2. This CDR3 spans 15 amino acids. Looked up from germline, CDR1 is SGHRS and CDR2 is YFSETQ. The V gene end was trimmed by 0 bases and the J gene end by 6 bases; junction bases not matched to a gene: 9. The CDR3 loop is CASSLGPGGPSEQYF. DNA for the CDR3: TGCGCCAGCAGCTTGGGACCGGGAGGACCCAGCGAGCAGTACTTC.

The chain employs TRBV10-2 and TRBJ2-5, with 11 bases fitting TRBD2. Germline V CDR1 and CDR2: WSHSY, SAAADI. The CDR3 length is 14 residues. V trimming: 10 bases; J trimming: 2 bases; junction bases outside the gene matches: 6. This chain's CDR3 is CATRPSGGQETQYF. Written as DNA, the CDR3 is TGCGCCACCAGGCCTAGCGGGGGGCAAGAGACCCAGTACTTC.

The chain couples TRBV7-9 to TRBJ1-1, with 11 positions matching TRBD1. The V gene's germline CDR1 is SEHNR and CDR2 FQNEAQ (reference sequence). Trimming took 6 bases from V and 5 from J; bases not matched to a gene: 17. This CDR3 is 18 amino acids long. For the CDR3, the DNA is TGTGCCAGCAGTCTGGACAGGGGGCGCACTGTGTCCATGACTGAAGCTTTCTTT. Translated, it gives CASSLDRGRTVSMTEAFF.

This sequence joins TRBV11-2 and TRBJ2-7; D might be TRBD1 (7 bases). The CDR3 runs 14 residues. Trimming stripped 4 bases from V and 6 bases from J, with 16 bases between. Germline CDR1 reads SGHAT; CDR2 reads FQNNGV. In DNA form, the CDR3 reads TGTGCCAGCAGCTCGGTGGACAGGCGGGGCGAGCAGTACTTC. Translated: CASSSVDRRGEQYF. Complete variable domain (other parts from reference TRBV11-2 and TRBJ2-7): EAGVAQSPRYKIIEKRQSVAFWCNPISGHATLYWYQQILGQGPKLLIQFQNNGVVDDSQLPKDRFSAERLKGVDSTLKIQPAKLEDSAVYLCASSSVDRRGEQYFGPGTRLTVT.

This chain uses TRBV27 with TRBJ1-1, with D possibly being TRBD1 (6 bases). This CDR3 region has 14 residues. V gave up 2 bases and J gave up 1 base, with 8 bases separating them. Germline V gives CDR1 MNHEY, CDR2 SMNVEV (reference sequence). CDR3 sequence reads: CASSLRQANTEAFF. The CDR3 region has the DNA TGTGCCAGCAGTTTAAGACAGGCGAACACTGAAGCTTTCTTT.

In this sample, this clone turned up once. The CDR3 DNA is TGCAGTGCAACGCAAGGGGGAGGCTACACCTTC. Amino acid sequence: CSATQGGGYTF. The gene calls are TRBV20-1 and TRBJ1-2; possible D gene TRBD1, 6 bases. CDR1 DFQATT and CDR2 SNEGSKA come from the germline V gene (reference sequence). CDR3 length: 11 amino acids. V was pared by 6 bases and J by 8 bases, with 13 bases between.

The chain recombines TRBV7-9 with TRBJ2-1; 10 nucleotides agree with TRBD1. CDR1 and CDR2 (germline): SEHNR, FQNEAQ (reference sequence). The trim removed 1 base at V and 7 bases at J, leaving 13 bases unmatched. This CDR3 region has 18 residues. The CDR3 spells CASSLVGDRGLYYNEQFF. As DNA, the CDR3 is TGTGCCAGCAGCTTAGTCGGGGACAGGGGATTGTATTATAATGAGCAGTTCTTC.

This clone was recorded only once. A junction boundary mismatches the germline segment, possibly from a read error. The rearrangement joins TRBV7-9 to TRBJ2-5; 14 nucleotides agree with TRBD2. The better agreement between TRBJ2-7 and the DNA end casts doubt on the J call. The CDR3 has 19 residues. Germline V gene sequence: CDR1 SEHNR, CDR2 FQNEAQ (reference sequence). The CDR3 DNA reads TGTTCCAGCAGCTTAGGAACCGGACTAGCGGGAGGAGTAGCCTACGAGCAGTACTTC. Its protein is CSSSLGTGLAGGVAYEQYF.

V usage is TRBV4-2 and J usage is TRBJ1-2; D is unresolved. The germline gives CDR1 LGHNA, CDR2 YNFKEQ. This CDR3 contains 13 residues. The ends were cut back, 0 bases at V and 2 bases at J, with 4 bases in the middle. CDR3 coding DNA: TGTGCCAGCAGCCAAGACAGGAACTATGGCTACACCTTC. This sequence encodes CASSQDRNYGYTF.